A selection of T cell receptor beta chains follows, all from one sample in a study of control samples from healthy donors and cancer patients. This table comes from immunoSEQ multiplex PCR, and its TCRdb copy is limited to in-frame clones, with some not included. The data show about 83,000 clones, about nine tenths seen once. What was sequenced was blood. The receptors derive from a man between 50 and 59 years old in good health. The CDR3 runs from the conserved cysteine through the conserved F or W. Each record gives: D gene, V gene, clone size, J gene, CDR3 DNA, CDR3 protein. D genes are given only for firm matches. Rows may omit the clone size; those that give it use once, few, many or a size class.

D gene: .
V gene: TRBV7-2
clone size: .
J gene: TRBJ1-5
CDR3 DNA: TGTGCCAGCAGTTTCACGACCGGCGGTGGTCAGCCCCAGCATTTT
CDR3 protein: CASSFTTGGGQPQHF

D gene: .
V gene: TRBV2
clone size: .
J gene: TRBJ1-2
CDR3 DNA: TGTGCCAGCCGCTACATTGGGGCCGAAGGCTACACCTTC
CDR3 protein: CASRYIGAEGYTF

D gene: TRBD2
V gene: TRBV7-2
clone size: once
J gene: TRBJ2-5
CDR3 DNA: TGTGCCAGCAGCTTACAAGCGGGGGGGCTGGAGACCCAGTACTTC
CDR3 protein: CASSLQAGGLETQYF

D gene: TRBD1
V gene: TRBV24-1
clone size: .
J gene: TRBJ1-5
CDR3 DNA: TGTGCCACCAGTGAGGGACAGGGTAATTCGCCCCAGCATTTT
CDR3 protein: CATSEGQGNSPQHF

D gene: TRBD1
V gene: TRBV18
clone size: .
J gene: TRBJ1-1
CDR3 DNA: TGTGCCAGCTTACAGGGGGTGAACACTGAAGCTTTCTTT
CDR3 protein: CASLQGVNTEAFF

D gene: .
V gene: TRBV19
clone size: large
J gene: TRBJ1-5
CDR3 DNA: TGTGCCAGTAGTGGCGGACAGCATAGCAATCAGCCCCAGCATTTT
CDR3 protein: CASSGGQHSNQPQHF

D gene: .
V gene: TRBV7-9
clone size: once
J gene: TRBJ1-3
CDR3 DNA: TGTGCCAGCAGCTCTTCCCAGGGCGGAAACACCATATATTTT
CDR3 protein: CASSSSQGGNTIYF

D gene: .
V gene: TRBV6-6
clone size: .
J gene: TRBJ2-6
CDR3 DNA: TGTGCCAGCAGTCCCAGGGGGGCGGCCCTTGCGGCCAACGTCCTGACTTTC
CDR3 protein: CASSPRGAALAANVLTF

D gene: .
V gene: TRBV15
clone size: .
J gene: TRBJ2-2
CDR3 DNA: TGTGCCACCATCGAGAGGGGAGGAACCGGGGAGCTGTTTTTT
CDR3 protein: CATIERGGTGELFF

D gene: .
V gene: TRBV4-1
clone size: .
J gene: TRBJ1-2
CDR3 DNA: TGCGCCAGCAGCCAGAACCGGGATGCTAACTATGGCTACACCTTC
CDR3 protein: CASSQNRDANYGYTF

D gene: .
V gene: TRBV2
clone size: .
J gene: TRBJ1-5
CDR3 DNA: TGTGCCAGCAGTGTGTCGGCCAGCTCTTATCAGCCCCAGCATTTT
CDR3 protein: CASSVSASSYQPQHF

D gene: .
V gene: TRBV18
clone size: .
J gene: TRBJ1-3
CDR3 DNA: TGTGCCAGCTCACCGGAGGACCTATCGAACACCATATATTTT
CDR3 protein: CASSPEDLSNTIYF

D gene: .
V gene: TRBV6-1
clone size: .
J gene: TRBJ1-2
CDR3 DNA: TGTGCCAGCAGTGAAGCGAACAACTATGGCTACACCTTC
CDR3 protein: CASSEANNYGYTF

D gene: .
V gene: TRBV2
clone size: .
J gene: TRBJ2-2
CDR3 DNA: TGTGCCAGCGGTGGGAGGAGCCGTTTCACCGGGGAGCTGTTTTTT
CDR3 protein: CASGGRSRFTGELFF

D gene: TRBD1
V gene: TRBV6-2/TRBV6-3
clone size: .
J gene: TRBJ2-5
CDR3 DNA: TGTGCCAGCAGCCCCGGGACAGGCGGGGAGACCCAGTACTTC
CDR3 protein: CASSPGTGGETQYF

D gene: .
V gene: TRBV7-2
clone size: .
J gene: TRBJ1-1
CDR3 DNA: TGTGCCAGCTCCCGATGGGAGAACACTGAAGCTTTCTTT
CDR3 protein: CASSRWENTEAFF

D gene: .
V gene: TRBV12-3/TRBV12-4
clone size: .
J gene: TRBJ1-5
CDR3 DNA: TGTGCCAGCAGATATGGGACACAGCCCCAGCATTTT
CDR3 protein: CASRYGTQPQHF

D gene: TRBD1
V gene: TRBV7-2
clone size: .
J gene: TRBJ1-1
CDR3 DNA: TGTGCCAGCATACTCCGACAGGGAGAAGCTTTCTTT
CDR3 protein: CASILRQGEAFF

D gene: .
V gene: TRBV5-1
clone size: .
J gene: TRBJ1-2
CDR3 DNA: TGCGCCAGCCGGGGGGAGTTGATCTATGGCTACACCTTC
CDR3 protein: CASRGELIYGYTF

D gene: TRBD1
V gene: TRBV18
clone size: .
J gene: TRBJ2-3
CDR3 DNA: TGTGCCAGCTCACCGGGGACAGGACGCACAGATACGCAGTATTTT
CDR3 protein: CASSPGTGRTDTQYF

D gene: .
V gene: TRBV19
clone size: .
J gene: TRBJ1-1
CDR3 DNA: TGTGCCAGTCGTCCCCAGGGGTTCTCATCCACTGAAGCTTTCTTT
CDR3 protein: CASRPQGFSSTEAFF

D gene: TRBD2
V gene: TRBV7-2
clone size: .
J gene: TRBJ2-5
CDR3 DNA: TGTGCCAGCAGCCTTAGCGGGGGAGAGACCCAGTACTTC
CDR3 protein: CASSLSGGETQYF

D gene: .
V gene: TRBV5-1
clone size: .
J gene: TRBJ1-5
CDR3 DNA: TGCGCCAGCAGCTTGAGAGGGGGTGATAGCAATCAGCCCCAGCATTTT
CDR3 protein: CASSLRGGDSNQPQHF

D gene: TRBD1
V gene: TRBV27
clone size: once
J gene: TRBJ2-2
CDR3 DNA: TGTGCCAGCAGTCAGACAGGGGCTGGCGGGGAGCTGTTTTTT
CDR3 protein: CASSQTGAGGELFF

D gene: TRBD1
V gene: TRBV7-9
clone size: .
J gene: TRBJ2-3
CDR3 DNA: TGTGCCAGCAGTCGACAGGGAATTTCCTCAGATACGCAGTATTTT
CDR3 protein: CASSRQGISSDTQYF

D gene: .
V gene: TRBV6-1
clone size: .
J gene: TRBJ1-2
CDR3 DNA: TGTGCCAGCAGTGAAGCTTCACATGGCTACACCTTC
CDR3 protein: CASSEASHGYTF

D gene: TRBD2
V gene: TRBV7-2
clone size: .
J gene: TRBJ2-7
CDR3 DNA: TGTGCCAGCAGCTTAGCGGGACTAGCCCCCGAGCAGTACTTC
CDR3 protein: CASSLAGLAPEQYF

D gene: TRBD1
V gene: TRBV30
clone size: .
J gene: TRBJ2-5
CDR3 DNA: TGTGCCTGGAGTATAAGGGGGCGGGAGACCCAGTACTTC
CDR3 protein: CAWSIRGRETQYF

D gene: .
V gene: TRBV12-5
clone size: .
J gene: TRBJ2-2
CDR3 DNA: TGTGCTAGTGGTTTGGTACGGGCGGCCGGGGAGCTGTTTTTT
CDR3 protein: CASGLVRAAGELFF

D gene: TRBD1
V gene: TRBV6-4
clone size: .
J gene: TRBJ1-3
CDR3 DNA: TGTGCCAGCAGACTTGGACAGGGGGGAGACACCATATATTTT
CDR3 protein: CASRLGQGGDTIYF

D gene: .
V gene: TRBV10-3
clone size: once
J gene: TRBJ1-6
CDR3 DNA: TGTGCCATCAGTGATAGTAGCTCCTATAATTCACCCCTCCACTTT
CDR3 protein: CAISDSSSYNSPLHF

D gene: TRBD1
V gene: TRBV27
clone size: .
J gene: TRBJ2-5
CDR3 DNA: TGTGCCAGCAGTCCCAGACAGGGCCAAGAGACCCAGTACTTC
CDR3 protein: CASSPRQGQETQYF

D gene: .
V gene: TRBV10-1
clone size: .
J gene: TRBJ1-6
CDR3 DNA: TGCGCCAGCAGTGAGTCCGGGAATGGGAATTCACCCCTCCACTTT
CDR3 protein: CASSESGNGNSPLHF

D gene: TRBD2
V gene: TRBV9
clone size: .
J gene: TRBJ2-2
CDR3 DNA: TGTGCCAGCAGTCCGGGACTAGCGGGGACCGGGGAGCTGTTTTTT
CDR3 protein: CASSPGLAGTGELFF

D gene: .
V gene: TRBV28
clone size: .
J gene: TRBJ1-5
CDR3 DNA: TGTGCCAGCAGTCCAACAGGGCTGGTGGGGCCCCAGCATTTT
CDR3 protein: CASSPTGLVGPQHF

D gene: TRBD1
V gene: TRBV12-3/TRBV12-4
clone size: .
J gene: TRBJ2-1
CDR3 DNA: TGTGCCAGCAGTCTGGGACAGGCGCTTCAGCAGTTCTTC
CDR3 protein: CASSLGQALQQFF

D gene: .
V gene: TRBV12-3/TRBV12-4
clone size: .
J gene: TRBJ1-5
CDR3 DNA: TGTGCCAGCACTACGGACCCACGGCAGCCCCAGCATTTT
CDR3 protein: CASTTDPRQPQHF

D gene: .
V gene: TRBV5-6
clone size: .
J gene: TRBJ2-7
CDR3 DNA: TGTGCCAGCAGCTTGGATCTTGGGGGGCGCGGCGCCTACGAGCAGTACTTC
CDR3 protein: CASSLDLGGRGAYEQYF

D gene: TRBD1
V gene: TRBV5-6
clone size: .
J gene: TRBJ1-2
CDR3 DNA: TGTGCCAGCAGCGGGACAGGGATCCCATTTTATGGCTACACCTTC
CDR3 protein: CASSGTGIPFYGYTF

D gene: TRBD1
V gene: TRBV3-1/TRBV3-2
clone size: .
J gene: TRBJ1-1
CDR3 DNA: TGTGCCAGCAGCACCCTTAACAGGGGGCACGTGAACACTGAAGCTTTCTTT
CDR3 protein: CASSTLNRGHVNTEAFF

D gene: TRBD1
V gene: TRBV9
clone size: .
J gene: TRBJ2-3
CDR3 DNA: TGTGCCAGCAGCGTAGACCCCGCGACAGGGGCGCGAGATACGCAGTATTTT
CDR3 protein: CASSVDPATGARDTQYF

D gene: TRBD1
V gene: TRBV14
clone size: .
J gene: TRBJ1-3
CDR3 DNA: TGTGCCAGCAGCCTCCTGAAGGGGGCACGCGGAAACACCATATATTTT
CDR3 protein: CASSLLKGARGNTIYF

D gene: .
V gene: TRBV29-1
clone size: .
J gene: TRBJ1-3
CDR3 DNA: TGCAGCGTTGCGGACAGAAAGGGAAACACCATATATTTT
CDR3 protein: CSVADRKGNTIYF

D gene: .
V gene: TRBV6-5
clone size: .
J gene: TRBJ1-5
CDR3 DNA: TGTGCCAGCAGTTACACTGGGAATAGCAATCAGCCCCAGCATTTT
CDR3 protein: CASSYTGNSNQPQHF

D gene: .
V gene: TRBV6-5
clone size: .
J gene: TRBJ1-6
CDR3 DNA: TGTGCCAGCAGTTCGACCGTGGTCAAGCCCCTCCACTTT
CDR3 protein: CASSSTVVKPLHF

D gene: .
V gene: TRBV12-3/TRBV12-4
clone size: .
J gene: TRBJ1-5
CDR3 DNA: TGTGCCAGCAGCAGGGGTAACCAGCCCCAGCATTTT
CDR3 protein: CASSRGNQPQHF

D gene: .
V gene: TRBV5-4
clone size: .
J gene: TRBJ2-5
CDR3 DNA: TGTGCCAGCAGCAACACCTTTAGGACTTTTGCGGCAGAGACCCAGTACTTC
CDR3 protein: CASSNTFRTFAAETQYF

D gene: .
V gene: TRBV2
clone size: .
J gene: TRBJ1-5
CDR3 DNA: TGTGCCAGCAGTGATGGGGGGGGTCCCGGCAATCAGCCCCAGCATTTT
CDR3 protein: CASSDGGGPGNQPQHF

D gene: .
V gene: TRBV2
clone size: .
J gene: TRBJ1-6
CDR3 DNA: TGTGCCTGGGAGGAATATAATTCACCCCTCCACTTT
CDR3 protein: CAWEEYNSPLHF

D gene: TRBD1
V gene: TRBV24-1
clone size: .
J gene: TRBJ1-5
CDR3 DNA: TGTGCCACCAGTGATAAACAGGGGAAGGGCAATCAGCCCCAGCATTTT
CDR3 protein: CATSDKQGKGNQPQHF

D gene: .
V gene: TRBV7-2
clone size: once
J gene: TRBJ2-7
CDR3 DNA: TGTGCCAGCAGCGCACAGTACGAGCAGTACTTC
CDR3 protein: CASSAQYEQYF

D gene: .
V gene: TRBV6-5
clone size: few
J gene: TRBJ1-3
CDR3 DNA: TGTGCCAGCAGAGAGACGGGCTCTGGAAACACCATATATTTT
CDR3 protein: CASRETGSGNTIYF

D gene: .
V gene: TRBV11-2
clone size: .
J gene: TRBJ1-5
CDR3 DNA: TGTGCCAGTCCGACGGTTCTTCCACCCCAGCATTTT
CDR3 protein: CASPTVLPPQHF

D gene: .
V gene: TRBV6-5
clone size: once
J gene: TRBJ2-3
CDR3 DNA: TGTGCCACATCGCGGGGTACAATCACAGATACGCAGTATTTT
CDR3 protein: CATSRGTITDTQYF

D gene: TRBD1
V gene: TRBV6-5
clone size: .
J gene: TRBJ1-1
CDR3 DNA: TGTGCCGGATCGACAGGGTCGGTCGCTGAAGCTTTCTTT
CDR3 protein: CAGSTGSVAEAFF

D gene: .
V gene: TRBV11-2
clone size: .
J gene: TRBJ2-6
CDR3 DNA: TGTGCCAGCAGCTTAGATGAGACGGGGGGCATCTCTGGGGCCAACGTCCTGACTTTC
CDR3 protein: CASSLDETGGISGANVLTF

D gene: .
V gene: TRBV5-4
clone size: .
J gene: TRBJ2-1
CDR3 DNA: TGTGCCAGCAGCTTGGACTCCCGGTATGAGCAGTTCTTC
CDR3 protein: CASSLDSRYEQFF

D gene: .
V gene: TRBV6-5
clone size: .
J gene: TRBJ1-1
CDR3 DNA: TGTGCCAGCGGCCCGGGGAACACTGAAGCTTTCTTT
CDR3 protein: CASGPGNTEAFF

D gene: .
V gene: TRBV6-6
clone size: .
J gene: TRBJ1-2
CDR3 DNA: TGTGCCAGCAGTTACTCGGGCTCCGACACCTTC
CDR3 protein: CASSYSGSDTF

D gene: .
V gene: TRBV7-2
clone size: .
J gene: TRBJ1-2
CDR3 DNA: TGTGCCAGCAGCCCAGGGACAAGGGTTAATGGCTACACCTTC
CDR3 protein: CASSPGTRVNGYTF